Listed below are T cell receptor beta chains from one sample, sequenced in a study of monozygotic twins with inflammatory bowel disease. TCRdb re-called the 5' RACE reads and catalogs CDR3 proteins one per entry, DNA excluded. This sample contains about 160,000 distinct CDR3 sequences. The specimen was blood. These receptors were obtained from a human donor with ulcerative colitis or Crohn's disease, or a healthy co-twin of an affected twin (not recorded which). Both conserved end residues are part of each CDR3. Fields, in order: J gene, V gene, CDR3 protein.

J: TRBJ2-1
V: TRBV4-2
CDR3: CASSQANRDQNNEQFF

J: TRBJ2-1
V: TRBV24-1
CDR3: CATSDVSGSSYNEQFF

J: TRBJ2-7
V: TRBV27
CDR3: CASSQRQGNYEQYF

J: TRBJ2-7
V: TRBV11-2
CDR3: CASSIGQAPYEQYF

J: TRBJ2-5
V: TRBV2
CDR3: CASSPRRLETQYF

J: TRBJ2-3
V: TRBV5-1
CDR3: CASSQADTQYF

J: TRBJ2-7
V: TRBV12-3/TRBV12-4
CDR3: CASSLGRLPYEQYF

J: TRBJ1-3
V: TRBV27
CDR3: CASSLNTGNTIYF

J: TRBJ2-1
V: TRBV20-1
CDR3: CSASVDRDSYNEQFF

J: TRBJ1-5
V: TRBV3-1
CDR3: CASSQTVNQPQHF

J: TRBJ2-7
V: TRBV28
CDR3: CASSLRGLAGIYEQYF

J: TRBJ1-5
V: TRBV7-2
CDR3: CASSSDRNRNQPQHF

J: TRBJ2-2
V: TRBV29-1
CDR3: CSVDSGENTGELFF

J: TRBJ2-7
V: TRBV10-3
CDR3: CATQKDLYEQYF

J: TRBJ2-7
V: TRBV10-3
CDR3: CAISEGRKYEQYF

J: TRBJ2-3
V: TRBV29-1
CDR3: CSVSTGGPSTDTQYF

J: TRBJ1-1
V: TRBV19
CDR3: CASPLNLPGQGFGGGNTEAFF

J: TRBJ2-1
V: TRBV20-1
CDR3: CSARALAGGHNEQFF

J: TRBJ2-7
V: TRBV30
CDR3: CAWSEGAGDYEQYF

J: TRBJ2-5
V: TRBV5-1
CDR3: CASSLSTLAGAETQYF

J: TRBJ2-1
V: TRBV6-5
CDR3: CASSSRTGAGNGQFF

J: TRBJ2-7
V: TRBV11-1
CDR3: CASSLIAAGSSYEQYF

J: TRBJ2-7
V: TRBV7-9
CDR3: CASSISYEQYF

J: TRBJ2-7
V: TRBV28
CDR3: CASSLSGQNEQYF

J: TRBJ2-1
V: TRBV9
CDR3: CASSSWGTYNEQFF

J: TRBJ2-5
V: TRBV25-1
CDR3: CASSEFVAGAYQETQYF

J: TRBJ2-7
V: TRBV11-3
CDR3: CASTKGQGIPLSYEQYF

J: TRBJ2-5
V: TRBV20-1
CDR3: CSARRTSGRPGGETQYF

J: TRBJ1-4
V: TRBV6-1
CDR3: CASSLRPAFNEKLFF

J: TRBJ2-1
V: TRBV7-6
CDR3: CASSLIQGAYNEQFF

J: TRBJ1-3
V: TRBV27
CDR3: CASTTSGDPGNTIYF